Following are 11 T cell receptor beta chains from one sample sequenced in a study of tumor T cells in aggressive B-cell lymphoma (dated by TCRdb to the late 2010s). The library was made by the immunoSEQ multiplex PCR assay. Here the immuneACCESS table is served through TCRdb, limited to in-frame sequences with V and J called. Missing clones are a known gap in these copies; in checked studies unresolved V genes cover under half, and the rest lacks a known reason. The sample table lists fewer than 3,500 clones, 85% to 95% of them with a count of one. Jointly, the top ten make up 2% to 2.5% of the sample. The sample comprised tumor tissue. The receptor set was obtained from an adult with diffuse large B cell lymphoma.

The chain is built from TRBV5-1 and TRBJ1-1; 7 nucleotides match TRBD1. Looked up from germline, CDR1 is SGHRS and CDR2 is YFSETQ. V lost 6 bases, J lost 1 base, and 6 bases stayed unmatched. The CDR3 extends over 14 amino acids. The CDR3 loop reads CASTQTGRNTEAFF. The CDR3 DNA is TGCGCCAGCACACAGACAGGGAGGAACACTGAAGCTTTCTTT.

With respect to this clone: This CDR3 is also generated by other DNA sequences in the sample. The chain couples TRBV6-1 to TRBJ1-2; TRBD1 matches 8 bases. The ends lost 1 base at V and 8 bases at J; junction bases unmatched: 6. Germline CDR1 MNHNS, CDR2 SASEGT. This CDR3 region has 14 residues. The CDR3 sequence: CASSEGTGSYGYTF. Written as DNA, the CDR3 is TGTGCCAGCAGTGAAGGGACAGGGAGCTACGGCTACACCTTC.

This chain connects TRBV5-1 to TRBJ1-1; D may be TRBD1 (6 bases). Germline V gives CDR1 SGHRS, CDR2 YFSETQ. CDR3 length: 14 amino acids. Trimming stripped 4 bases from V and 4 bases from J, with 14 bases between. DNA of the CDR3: TGCGCCAGCAGCCAAGTCTCAGGGGTCACTGAAGCTTTCTTT. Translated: CASSQVSGVTEAFF.

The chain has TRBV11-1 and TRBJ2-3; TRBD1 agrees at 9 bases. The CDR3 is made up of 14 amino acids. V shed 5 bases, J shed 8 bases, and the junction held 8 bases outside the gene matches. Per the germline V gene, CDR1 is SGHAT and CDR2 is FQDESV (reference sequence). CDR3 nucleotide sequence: TGTGCCAGCAGCCTACAAACGGACAGGGGTACGCAGTATTTT. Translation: CASSLQTDRGTQYF.

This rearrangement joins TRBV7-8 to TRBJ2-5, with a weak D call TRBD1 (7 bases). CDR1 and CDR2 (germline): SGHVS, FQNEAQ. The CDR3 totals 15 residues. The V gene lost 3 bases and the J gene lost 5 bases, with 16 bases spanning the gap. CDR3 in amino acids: CASSLYGAGGETQYF. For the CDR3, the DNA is TGTGCCAGCAGCTTGTATGGGGCAGGGGGGGAGACCCAGTACTTC.

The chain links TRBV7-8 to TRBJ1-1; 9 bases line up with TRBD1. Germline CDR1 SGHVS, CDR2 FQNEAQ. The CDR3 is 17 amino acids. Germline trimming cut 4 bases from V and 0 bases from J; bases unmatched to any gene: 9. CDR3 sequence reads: CASSSLQGAGVNTEAFF. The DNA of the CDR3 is TGTGCCAGCAGCTCCCTACAGGGGGCTGGGGTGAACACTGAAGCTTTCTTT. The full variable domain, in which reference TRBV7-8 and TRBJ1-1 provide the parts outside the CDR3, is GAGVSQSPRYKVAKRGQDVALRCDPISGHVSLFWYQQALGQGPEFLTYFQNEAQLDKSGLPSDRFFAERPEGSVSTLKIQRTQQEDSAVYLCASSSLQGAGVNTEAFFGQGTRLTVV.

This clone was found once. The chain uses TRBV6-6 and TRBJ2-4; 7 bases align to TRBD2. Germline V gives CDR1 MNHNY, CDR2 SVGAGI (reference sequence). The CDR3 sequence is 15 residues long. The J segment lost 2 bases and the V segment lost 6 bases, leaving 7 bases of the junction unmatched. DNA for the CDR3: TGTGCCAGCAGCCCAGGGAGCGGGACCAAAAACATTCAGTACTTC. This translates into CASSPGSGTKNIQYF.

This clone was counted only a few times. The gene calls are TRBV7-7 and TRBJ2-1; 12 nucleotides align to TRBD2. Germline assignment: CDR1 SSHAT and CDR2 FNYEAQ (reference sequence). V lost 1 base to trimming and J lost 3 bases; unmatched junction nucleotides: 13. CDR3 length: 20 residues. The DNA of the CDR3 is TGTGCCAGCAGCTTAGTGGCGACTAGCGGGAGAGGGTCATACTACAATGAGCAGTTCTTC. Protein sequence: CASSLVATSGRGSYYNEQFF.

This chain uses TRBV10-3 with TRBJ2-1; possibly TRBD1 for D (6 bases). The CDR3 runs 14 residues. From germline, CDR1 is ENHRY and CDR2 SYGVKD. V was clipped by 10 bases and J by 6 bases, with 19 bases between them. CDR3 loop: CATQGGSLINEQFF. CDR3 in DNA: TGTGCCACCCAAGGGGGTAGCCTAATCAATGAGCAGTTCTTC.

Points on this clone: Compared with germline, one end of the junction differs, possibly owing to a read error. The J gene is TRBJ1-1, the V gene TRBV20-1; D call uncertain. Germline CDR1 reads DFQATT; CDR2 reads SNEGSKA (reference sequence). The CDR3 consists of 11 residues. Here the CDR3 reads CSGLMNTKAFF. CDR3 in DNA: TGCAGTGGGCTCATGAACACTAAAGCTTTCTTT.

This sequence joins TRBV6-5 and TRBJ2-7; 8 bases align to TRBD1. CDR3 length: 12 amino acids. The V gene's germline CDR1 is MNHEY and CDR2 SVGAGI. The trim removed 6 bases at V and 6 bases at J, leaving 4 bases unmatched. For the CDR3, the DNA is TGTGCCAGCAGACCCGACAGGGGCGAGCAGTACTTC. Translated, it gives CASRPDRGEQYF.